The clone carrying this T cell receptor beta chain was recorded a few times. The library tagged individual cDNA molecules with unique molecular identifiers. MiXCR, applied by TCRdb to the RACE reads, yields one record per CDR3 protein. The sample lists some 74,000 distinct CDR3 sequences, roughly 13% occurring once. This specimen belongs to a study of human T cells and chemical hapten exposure. Time point denoted: patch test 3, about 24 weeks after DPC sensitization. Sample treatment: therapeutic diphenylcyclopropenone sensitization with weekly scalp DPC. The clonotype comes from a woman between 45 and 60 years old with alopecia areata. Some clones in this sample may be carry-over from other donors' samples. Sequences were derived from whole blood, sampled in connection with sensitization to the hapten diphenylcyclopropenone (DPC).

Written as DNA, the CDR3 is TGCAGCGTAGTAACGCGACAGGCGCTGACTGAAGCTTTCTTT. Residues: CSVVTRQALTEAFF. The gene calls are TRBV29-1 and TRBJ1-1; perhaps TRBD1 as D (6 bases). The germline V gene has CDR1 SQVTM and CDR2 ANQGSEA. V lost 6 bases to trimming and J lost 5 bases, with 19 bases between them. The CDR3 consists of 14 residues. The full variable domain, rest sourced from reference TRBV29-1 and TRBJ1-1, is SAVISQKPSRDICQRGTSLTIQCQVDSQVTMMFWYRQQPGQSLTLIATANQGSEATYESGFVIDKFPISRPNLTFSTLTVSNMSPEDSSIYLCSVVTRQALTEAFFGQGTRLTVV.